The 23 T cell receptor beta chains presented below share a single source sample, sequenced in a study of cytomegalovirus exposure and HLA in healthy donors. The PCR used 60 Vbeta and 13 Jbeta primers. Generated by immunoSEQ multiplex PCR, the TCRdb table keeps only in-frame clones and is missing some. The top ten hold around 2.5% of the sample, which has some 130,000 clones, 80% seen once. Sequenced input: PBMCs. The source is a man aged 25-45 years in good health and CMV-seronegative.

The gene calls are TRBV27 and TRBJ1-2; no clear D gene. V was trimmed by 5 bases and J by 3 bases, leaving 16 bases between them. Germline V gene sequence: CDR1 MNHEY, CDR2 SMNVEV (reference sequence). The CDR3 spans 15 residues. The CDR3 nucleotides are TGTGCCAGCAGTATAAGTCTGGGAGATTACTATGGCTACACCTTC. It is translated as CASSISLGDYYGYTF.

This clone appeared a few times. The V call is TRBV7-3, the J call TRBJ2-1; D might be TRBD1 (6 bases). From germline, CDR1 is SGHTA and CDR2 FQGTGA. V lost 2 bases to trimming and J lost 1 base, with 9 bases between them. The CDR3 is made up of 15 amino acids. The chain's CDR3 is CASSLLQGSYNEQFF. The CDR3, as DNA: TGTGCCAGCAGCTTATTACAGGGTTCCTACAATGAGCAGTTCTTC.

The rearrangement joins TRBV1 to TRBJ2-7; the table's TRBD2 call for D was not verified on the DNA. TRBV1 is designated a pseudogene. This CDR3 region has 17 residues. This CDR3 is CTSSQGDLAGPPTEQYF. CDR3 sequence (DNA): TGCACCAGCAGCCAAGGTGACCTAGCGGGACCTCCTACGGAGCAGTACTTC.

J is TRBJ2-3 and V is TRBV28; no clear D. The germline V and J ends were trimmed by 7 bases and 4 bases, with 12 bases remaining between them. Germline CDR1 and CDR2: MDHEN and SYDVKM. The CDR3 runs 13 residues. DNA of the CDR3: TGTGCCAGCACCCCTACTGGGCCAGATACGCAGTATTTT. Encoded protein: CASTPTGPDTQYF.

This chain connects TRBV11-3 to TRBJ1-1; unclear D gene. The V end was cut by 7 bases, the J end by 1 base, with 22 bases between. The CDR3 spans 17 residues. CDR1 is SGHNT, CDR2 YENEEA, per germline. The CDR3 DNA sequence: TGTGCCAGCAAATTAGCCATTGCGGGCAGCCAGAACACTGAAGCTTTCTTT. This sequence encodes CASKLAIAGSQNTEAFF. Filled out from reference TRBV11-3 and TRBJ1-1, the complete variable domain reads EAGVVQSPRYKIIEKKQPVAFWCNPISGHNTLYWYLQNLGQGPELLIRYENEEAVDDSQLPKDRFSAERLKGVDSTLKIQPAELGDSAVYLCASKLAIAGSQNTEAFFGQGTRLTVV.

The chain employs TRBV5-1 and TRBJ1-2; 8 bases map to TRBD1. Germline CDR1 and CDR2: SGHRS and YFSETQ. CDR3 length: 15 amino acids. V was clipped by 3 bases and J by 3 bases; unmatched bases: 7. The DNA of the CDR3 is TGCGCCAGCAGCTACCTCATGACAGGGGACTATGGCTACACCTTC. Its protein product is CASSYLMTGDYGYTF.

The chain employs TRBV7-3 and TRBJ2-7, with 10 bases matching TRBD2. Germline CDR1 is SGHTA and CDR2 is FQGTGA. The CDR3 has 15 residues. The trim removed 5 bases at V and 3 bases at J, leaving 7 bases unmatched. CDR3 sequence: CASSPGAGGNYEQYF. CDR3 coding DNA: TGTGCCAGCAGCCCCGGAGCGGGAGGGAACTACGAGCAGTACTTC.

V usage is TRBV2 and J usage is TRBJ1-1, with a possible D match to TRBD1 (6 bases). With 6 bases removed from V and 1 base from J, the gap between germline ends came to 12 bases. Looked up from germline, CDR1 is SNHLY and CDR2 is FYNNEI. The CDR3 is 14 amino acids. The CDR3 bases are TGTGCCAGCAGCGTCCGGGACAAGAACACTGAAGCTTTCTTT. Translated, it gives CASSVRDKNTEAFF.

The genes are TRBV7-8 and TRBJ1-2; D uncertain. CDR1 is SGHVS and CDR2 is FQNEAQ in the germline V gene. V was shortened by 2 bases and J by 2 bases, with 9 bases between the two germline ends. The CDR3 length is 14 residues. Here the CDR3 reads CASSLPGGNYGYTF. For the CDR3, the DNA is TGTGCCAGCAGCTTACCGGGAGGAAACTATGGCTACACCTTC.

The chain combines TRBV2 with TRBJ1-4; TRBD1 agrees at 7 bases. The CDR3 runs to 15 residues. After removal of 6 bases from V and 0 bases from J, the junction contained 4 bases not matched to a gene. Germline loops: CDR1 SNHLY, CDR2 FYNNEI. Here the CDR3 DNA reads TGTGCCAGCAGGGAAACAGGGGCAACTAATGAAAAACTGTTTTTT. Protein product: CASRETGATNEKLFF.

The rearrangement joins TRBV7-2 to TRBJ2-7, with 9 bases that match TRBD2. The trim removed 2 bases at V and 2 bases at J, leaving 4 bases unmatched. The CDR3 totals 15 residues. Germline CDR1 reads SGHTA; CDR2 reads FQGNSA. The CDR3 here is CASSLSSGVTYEQYF. For the CDR3, the DNA is TGTGCCAGCAGCTTATCTAGCGGGGTCACCTACGAGCAGTACTTC.

The genes are TRBV4-1 and TRBJ2-7; no firm D call. V lost 0 bases and J 3 bases, leaving 6 bases between the germline ends. This CDR3 is built from 13 residues. Germline CDR1 MGHRA, CDR2 YSYEKL. The CDR3 reads CASSQDNGYEQYF. The CDR3 bases are TGCGCCAGCAGCCAAGATAACGGCTACGAGCAGTACTTC.

This clone was detected only a few times. This chain uses TRBV2 with TRBJ2-2, with TRBD2 matching 8 bases. CDR1 is SNHLY and CDR2 is FYNNEI in the germline V gene. The CDR3 has 16 amino acids. The J segment lost 3 bases and the V segment lost 6 bases, leaving 9 bases of the junction unmatched. The CDR3 is CASRRAGTRDTGELFF. The CDR3 DNA follows: TGTGCCAGCAGGAGGGCGGGGACTAGGGACACCGGGGAGCTGTTTTTT.

The gene calls are TRBV9 and TRBJ2-5; D possibly corresponds to TRBD2 (7 bases). This CDR3 has 14 residues. V shed 0 bases and J shed 4 bases, with 10 bases lying between them. Germline V gene sequence: CDR1 SGDLS, CDR2 YYNGEE. CDR3: CASSVVGGRETQYF. CDR3 nucleotides: TGTGCCAGCAGCGTAGTGGGGGGGCGAGAGACCCAGTACTTC. Drawing the rest from reference TRBV9 and TRBJ2-5, the complete variable domain is DSGVTQTPKHLITATGQRVTLRCSPRSGDLSVYWYQQSLDQGLQFLIQYYNGEERAKGNILERFSAQQFPDLHSELNLSSLELGDSALYFCASSVVGGRETQYFGPGTRLLVL.

This clone was seen a single time. In DNA form, the CDR3 reads TGTGCCAGCAGCGTTAGCGGGAGAGTCCAAGAGACCCAGTACTTC. Translated, it gives CASSVSGRVQETQYF. The rearrangement links TRBV9 to TRBJ2-5; 9 bases are shared with TRBD2. Germline loops: CDR1 SGDLS, CDR2 YYNGEE. CDR3 length: 15 residues. Trimming at V came to 2 bases and at J to 1 base, leaving 3 bases not matched to a gene.

On this clone itself: One end of the junction fails to match germline, which may point to a read error. This chain links TRBV15 with TRBJ1-1; TRBD1 is a possible D gene (5 bases). Germline CDR1 and CDR2: LNHNV and YYDKDF (reference sequence). The length of the CDR3 is 16 residues. The CDR3 nucleotides read TGTGCCACCAGCAGAGAAAAGGGGCGGATGAACCCTGAAGCTTTCTTT. This codes for CATSREKGRMNPEAFF.

This clone occurred once. The rearrangement joins TRBV28 to TRBJ1-5; tentatively, D is TRBD1 (5 bases). The V gene's germline CDR1 is MDHEN and CDR2 SYDVKM. V was cut by 3 bases and J by 2 bases, with 11 bases left in between. The CDR3 is 15 residues long. For the CDR3, the DNA is TGTGCCAGCAGTTTCTTGGGGGGGGGCAATCAGCCCCAGCATTTT. Translating it yields CASSFLGGGNQPQHF.

The chain joins TRBV6-5 to TRBJ1-1; D ambiguous. Trimming took off 6 bases at V and 2 bases at J, with 10 bases between the two ends. Germline V gene sequence: CDR1 MNHEY, CDR2 SVGAGI. The CDR3 extends over 13 amino acids. CDR3 coding DNA: TGTGCCAGCAGGCCCTCGACTAACACTGAAGCTTTCTTT. This sequence encodes CASRPSTNTEAFF.

Only a few counts were recorded for this clone. The genes are TRBV28 and TRBJ2-7; 10 bases match TRBD2. This CDR3 is 14 amino acids long. The junction had 5 bases not matched to a gene; V was cut back by 5 bases and J by 4 bases. Germline V gene data show CDR1 as MDHEN and CDR2 as SYDVKM. The CDR3 here is CASSLLAGGYEQYF. CDR3 DNA sequence: TGTGCCAGCAGTCTCTTAGCGGGAGGTTACGAGCAGTACTTC.

This chain uses TRBV6-1 with TRBJ2-7; TRBD2 agrees at 13 bases. The CDR3 totals 14 residues. With 7 bases clipped from V and 6 bases from J, the junction kept 6 bases outside the gene matches. Germline V gene data show CDR1 as MNHNS and CDR2 as SASEGT. CDR3 region: CASNLGLAGFEQYF. The CDR3 coding sequence is TGTGCCAGCAACCTGGGACTAGCGGGATTCGAGCAGTACTTC.

As DNA, the CDR3 is TGCGCCAGCAGCCAAGATGAGGGGGGGCGGGACCCCACTTACGAGCAGTACTTC. This codes for CASSQDEGGRDPTYEQYF. The chain carries TRBV4-1 and TRBJ2-7; tentative D call: TRBD2 (7 bases). The CDR3 spans 18 residues. Trimming stripped 0 bases from V and 4 bases from J, with 22 bases between. Germline V CDR1 and CDR2: MGHRA, YSYEKL.

This clone came up once. V gene TRBV4-1 combines with J gene TRBJ1-2; possible D gene TRBD1, 5 bases. CDR3 length: 15 amino acids. Per the germline V gene, CDR1 is MGHRA and CDR2 is YSYEKL. Deletions cut 0 bases from V and 0 bases from J, with 8 bases between. CDR3 in amino acids: CASSQDTRANYGYTF. In nucleotides, the CDR3 is TGCGCCAGCAGCCAAGATACCAGGGCTAACTATGGCTACACCTTC.

The chain links TRBV11-2 to TRBJ2-7; 12 bases match TRBD2. From germline, CDR1 is SGHAT and CDR2 FQNNGV. J gave up 0 bases and V 6 bases, and 9 bases lay outside the gene matches. This CDR3 comprises 17 residues. CDR3 in DNA: TGTGCCAGCAGTTCTCGACTAGCGGGAGTGAGCTCCTACGAGCAGTACTTC. Protein product: CASSSRLAGVSSYEQYF.